This T cell receptor (beta chain) was captured by sequencing in a study of metastatic and nonmetastatic thyroid tumors. Study-level background: Comparison of repertoires was carried out across blood and tumor or nodule tissue from malignant and benign thyroid patients. Study results and limitations: Compared with benign nodules, malignant thyroid tumors were reported to have significantly higher TCR beta diversity in both blood and tumor.

The CDR3 loop spans 18 amino acids. Germline CDR1 LGHNA, CDR2 YSLEER. Unmatched junction bases numbered 12, after V lost 0 bases and J lost 6 bases. Regarding this clone: Its specificity is unknown.

In the original processing: A papillary thyroid cancer distant-metastasis classifier was built from CDR3 differences across clinicopathological groups. TCRdb re-called the PCR reads with MiXCR. What appears here as the V and J calls and clone size reflects TCRdb's work, not the paper's. Of under 20,000 clones listed, approximately 28% were seen once; the top ten hold about 25%. Thyroid surgery was performed in patients who had received no treatment beforehand. The sequence was obtained from a male donor with papillary thyroid cancer or a benign thyroid nodule (not recorded which). Some clones in this sample may be carry-over from other donors' samples. This chain uses TRBV4-3 with TRBJ2-2; 8 bases map to TRBD1. Input material: tumor tissue. The CDR3 DNA follows: TGCGCCAGCAGCCAAGATATACAGGGGGGCTTCGGGGCCGGGGAGCTGTTTTTT. It specifies CASSQDIQGGFGAGELFF.